A selection of T cell receptor beta chains follows, all from one sample in a study of T cell clonotyping in hematopoietic cell transplantation. Assay: immunoSEQ multiplex PCR; the TCRdb copy retains only in-frame clones and omits some. This table has 29,000 or so clones, 92% appearing once. Sequenced material: PBMCs, taken 100 days after allogeneic stem cell transplant. The receptors originated from a female patient aged 50-60 years who had an allogeneic stem cell transplant from a related donor, so the T cells may come from the graft donor. Some clones in this sample may be carry-over from other donors' samples. Both conserved end residues are part of each CDR3. Fields, in order: D gene, CDR3 length, V gene, J gene, clone size, CDR3 protein, CDR3 DNA. The D gene is left open where the match is weak. Size is stated for part of the rows, as once, few or many counts, or as a class when the clone is expanded.

TRBD1,15,TRBV4-3,TRBJ2-7,few,CASSHRQGLSYEQYF,TGCGCCAGCAGCCATAGACAGGGCCTCTCCTACGAGCAGTACTTC
NA,16,TRBV19,TRBJ2-1,NA,CASSIRRGPENYEQFF,TGTGCCAGTAGTATTCGAAGGGGACCTGAGAACTATGAGCAGTTCTTC
NA,15,TRBV4-1,TRBJ2-2,NA,CASSHQTRGTGELFF,TGCGCCAGCAGCCATCAAACAAGGGGGACGGGGGAGCTGTTTTTT
NA,15,TRBV7-2,TRBJ1-3,NA,CASSTSTGGGNTIYF,TGTGCCAGCAGCACCTCGACAGGAGGCGGAAACACCATATATTTT
NA,11,TRBV11-2,TRBJ1-1,NA,CASSLVLEAFF,TGTGCCAGCAGCTTAGTGCTCGAAGCTTTCTTT
NA,13,TRBV5-1,TRBJ2-5,NA,CASSLGGGETQYF,TGCGCCAGCAGCTTGGGTGGGGGAGAGACCCAGTACTTC
NA,14,TRBV5-1,TRBJ1-4,once,CASSWGGSQEKLFF,TGCGCCAGCAGCTGGGGCGGTAGCCAAGAAAAACTGTTTTTT
NA,18,TRBV7-8,TRBJ2-6,NA,CASSLRDSLSSGANVLTF,TGTGCCAGCAGCTTAAGAGACAGCCTAAGCTCTGGGGCCAACGTCCTGACTTTC
NA,17,TRBV7-7,TRBJ2-5,NA,CASSLIRRGTFQETQYF,TGTGCCAGCAGCTTAATCAGGAGGGGGACGTTCCAAGAGACCCAGTACTTC
NA,12,TRBV6-1,TRBJ1-2,NA,CASTEGGRGYTF,TGTGCCAGCACGGAGGGGGGCCGCGGCTACACCTTC
NA,14,TRBV5-1,TRBJ2-1,NA,CASSQGGDSNEQFF,TGCGCCAGCAGCCAGGGGGGGGACAGCAATGAGCAGTTCTTC
TRBD1,14,TRBV11-3,TRBJ2-7,NA,CASSIGTGRVEQYF,TGTGCCAGCAGCATCGGGACAGGGCGAGTCGAGCAGTACTTC
NA,12,TRBV4-3,TRBJ1-1,NA,CASSQGLGEAFF,TGCGCCAGCAGTCAGGGGTTAGGTGAAGCTTTCTTT
NA,13,TRBV13,TRBJ1-2,NA,CASSLERNYGYTF,TGTGCCAGCAGCTTAGAACGGAACTATGGCTACACCTTC
NA,14,TRBV7-6,TRBJ1-1,NA,CASSLSPGYSEAFF,TGTGCCAGCAGCTTGTCCCCGGGTTACTCTGAAGCTTTCTTT
NA,14,TRBV5-1,TRBJ1-3,NA,CASSATGPGNTIYF,TGCGCCAGCAGCGCCACAGGGCCTGGAAACACCATATATTTT
TRBD1,14,TRBV19,TRBJ1-2,few,CASTSQGASYGYTF,TGTGCCAGTACTTCCCAGGGGGCTTCCTATGGCTACACCTTC
NA,14,TRBV6-5,TRBJ2-5,NA,CASSSRLTRETQYF,TGTGCCAGCAGTTCCAGACTAACCCGAGAGACCCAGTACTTC
NA,13,TRBV9,TRBJ1-2,NA,CASSASGNYGYTF,TGTGCCAGCAGCGCGTCAGGCAACTATGGCTACACCTTC
NA,14,TRBV9,TRBJ2-1,NA,CASSVGRVDNEQFF,TGTGCCAGCAGCGTAGGCAGGGTTGACAATGAGCAGTTCTTC
NA,14,TRBV12-5,TRBJ1-4,NA,CASGFGGTNEKLFF,TGTGCTAGTGGTTTCGGGGGCACTAATGAAAAACTGTTTTTT
NA,18,TRBV11-2,TRBJ1-3,NA,CASSLVAPSGSSGNTIYF,TGTGCCAGCAGCTTAGTGGCCCCGTCAGGGTCCTCTGGAAACACCATATATTTT
NA,15,TRBV5-1,TRBJ2-2,NA,CASSSEDSYTGELFF,TGCGCCAGCAGCTCCGAGGACAGCTACACCGGGGAGCTGTTTTTT
TRBD1,17,TRBV4-1,TRBJ2-2,NA,CASSQDLTTGRGGELFF,TGCGCCAGCAGCCAAGATCTTACGACAGGGCGCGGCGGGGAGCTGTTTTTT
NA,19,TRBV29-1,TRBJ2-6,NA,CSVGDQGLPSGTGANVLTF,TGCAGCGTTGGGGACCAGGGTTTGCCCTCAGGGACTGGGGCCAACGTCCTGACTTTC
TRBD2,15,TRBV9,TRBJ2-1,once,CASSVVAGQRGEQFF,TGTGCCAGCAGCGTAGTAGCGGGTCAACGAGGTGAGCAGTTCTTC
NA,16,TRBV10-3,TRBJ1-4,NA,CAISESDRATNEKLFF,TGTGCCATCAGTGAGTCAGACCGGGCAACTAATGAAAAACTGTTTTTT
NA,15,TRBV7-8,TRBJ1-5,NA,CASSLNTVSNQPQHF,TGTGCCAGCAGCTTAAACACAGTTAGCAATCAGCCCCAGCATTTT
NA,16,TRBV5-1,TRBJ1-1,NA,CASSLVPGARNTEAFF,TGCGCCAGCAGCTTGGTCCCAGGGGCCAGGAACACTGAAGCTTTCTTT
NA,12,TRBV5-6,TRBJ1-2,once,CASSLTVYGYTF,TGTGCCAGCAGCTTGACAGTCTATGGCTACACCTTC
TRBD1,16,TRBV4-3,TRBJ2-7,NA,CASSLGTGVISYEQYF,TGCGCCAGCAGCCTCGGGACAGGGGTAATCTCCTACGAGCAGTACTTC
TRBD2,16,TRBV19,TRBJ2-1,few,CASSIRSGGGFNEQFF,TGTGCCAGTAGTATAAGGAGCGGGGGAGGTTTCAATGAGCAGTTCTTC
TRBD2,19,TRBV10-3,TRBJ2-2,NA,CAISESSLAGGLGSGELFF,TGTGCCATCAGTGAGTCGAGCCTAGCGGGGGGCCTAGGATCCGGGGAGCTGTTTTTT
NA,14,TRBV11-2,TRBJ1-1,NA,CASSLHRVDTEAFF,TGTGCCAGCAGCTTGCACAGAGTAGACACTGAAGCTTTCTTT
TRBD1,14,TRBV25-1,TRBJ1-4,NA,CASSVTGINEKLFF,TGTGCCAGCAGTGTGACAGGGATTAATGAAAAACTGTTTTTT
NA,14,TRBV5-1,TRBJ1-2,once,CASSLETGAYGYTF,TGCGCCAGCAGCCTGGAAACGGGGGCATATGGCTACACCTTC
TRBD1,15,TRBV4-1,TRBJ2-3,NA,CASSQGTGGTDTQYF,TGCGCCAGCAGCCAAGGGACAGGGGGAACAGATACGCAGTATTTT
TRBD2,13,TRBV2,TRBJ2-5,NA,CASKAQRGGTQYF,TGTGCCAGCAAAGCCCAGCGGGGGGGGACCCAGTACTTC
NA,13,TRBV30,TRBJ2-7,NA,CAWSVRWSGEQYF,TGTGCCTGGAGTGTACGCTGGTCCGGCGAGCAGTACTTC
NA,14,TRBV2,TRBJ2-3,NA,CASSPLARTDTQYF,TGTGCCAGCAGTCCTCTAGCGAGAACAGATACGCAGTATTTT
NA,16,TRBV30,TRBJ2-7,NA,CAWSPLRGGLSYEQYF,TGTGCCTGGAGTCCCCTTAGAGGGGGACTCTCCTACGAGCAGTACTTC
TRBD1,12,TRBV30,TRBJ1-6,NA,CAWGQGNSPLHF,TGTGCCTGGGGACAGGGGAATTCACCCCTCCACTTT
NA,15,TRBV19,TRBJ2-6,NA,CASSIPGSGANVLTF,TGTGCCAGTAGTATACCAGGCTCTGGGGCCAACGTCCTGACTTTC
TRBD2,14,TRBV11-2,TRBJ2-7,NA,CASSLGGLVGEQYF,TGTGCCAGCAGCTTAGGGGGACTAGTAGGCGAGCAGTACTTC
NA,13,TRBV11-3,TRBJ2-2,NA,CASSRGRIGELFF,TGTGCCAGCAGCCGTGGGCGGATCGGGGAGCTGTTTTTT
TRBD1,16,TRBV19,TRBJ1-5,once,CASTAGQGVSNQPQHF,TGTGCCAGTACCGCCGGACAGGGAGTTAGCAATCAGCCCCAGCATTTT
NA,13,TRBV5-6,TRBJ1-5,NA,CASSRGGGQPQHF,TGTGCCAGCAGTAGAGGGGGTGGACAGCCCCAGCATTTT
NA,16,TRBV5-4,TRBJ2-7,NA,CASSGTQKVVPYEQYF,TGTGCCAGCAGCGGGACCCAGAAGGTCGTACCCTACGAGCAGTACTTC
NA,14,TRBV19,TRBJ1-2,NA,CASSRRALTYGYTF,TGTGCCAGTAGTAGGCGAGCGCTCACCTATGGCTACACCTTC
NA,13,TRBV10-3,TRBJ2-7,NA,CATAAGQNYEQYF,TGTGCCACCGCGGCGGGGCAGAACTACGAGCAGTACTTC
NA,12,TRBV5-6,TRBJ1-2,NA,CASSLGERSSTF,TGTGCCAGCAGCTTGGGAGAAAGGTCTAGCACCTTC
TRBD2,15,TRBV6-6,TRBJ2-7,once,CASIPAGDRSYEQYF,TGTGCCAGCATTCCCGCGGGGGACCGGTCCTACGAGCAGTACTTC
NA,14,TRBV25-1,TRBJ2-1,NA,CASSAQGRNNEQFF,TGTGCCAGCAGTGCACAGGGGAGGAACAATGAGCAGTTCTTC
NA,13,TRBV7-2,TRBJ2-7,NA,CASSLGHIYEQYF,TGTGCCAGCAGCTTGGGGCATATCTACGAGCAGTACTTC
TRBD1,16,TRBV4-1,TRBJ1-1,NA,CASSQPPGQGNTEAFF,TGCGCCAGCAGCCAGCCACCGGGACAGGGGAACACTGAAGCTTTCTTT
TRBD1,15,TRBV27,TRBJ1-1,NA,CASSSGQGARTEAFF,TGTGCCAGCAGTTCGGGACAGGGGGCGCGGACTGAAGCTTTCTTT